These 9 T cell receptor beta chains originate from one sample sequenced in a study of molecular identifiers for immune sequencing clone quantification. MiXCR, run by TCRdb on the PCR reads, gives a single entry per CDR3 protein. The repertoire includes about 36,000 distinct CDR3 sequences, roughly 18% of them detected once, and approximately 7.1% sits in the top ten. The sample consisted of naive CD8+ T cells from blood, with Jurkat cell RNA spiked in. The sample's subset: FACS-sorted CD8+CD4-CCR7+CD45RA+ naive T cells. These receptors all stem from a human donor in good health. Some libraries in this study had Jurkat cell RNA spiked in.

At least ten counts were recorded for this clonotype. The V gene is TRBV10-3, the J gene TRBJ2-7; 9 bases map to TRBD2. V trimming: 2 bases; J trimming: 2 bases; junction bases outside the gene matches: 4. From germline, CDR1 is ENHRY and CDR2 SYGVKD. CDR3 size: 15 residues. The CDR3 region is CAISEIASGTYEQYF. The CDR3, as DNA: TGTGCCATCAGTGAGATCGCTAGCGGGACCTACGAGCAGTACTTC.

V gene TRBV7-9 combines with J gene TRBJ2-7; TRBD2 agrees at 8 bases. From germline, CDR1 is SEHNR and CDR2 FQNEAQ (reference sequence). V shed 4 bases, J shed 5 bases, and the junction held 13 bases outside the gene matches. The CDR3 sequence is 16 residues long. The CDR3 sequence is CASSWRDTGTSDEQYF. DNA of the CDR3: TGTGCCAGCAGCTGGCGGGACACCGGGACTAGTGACGAGCAGTACTTC.

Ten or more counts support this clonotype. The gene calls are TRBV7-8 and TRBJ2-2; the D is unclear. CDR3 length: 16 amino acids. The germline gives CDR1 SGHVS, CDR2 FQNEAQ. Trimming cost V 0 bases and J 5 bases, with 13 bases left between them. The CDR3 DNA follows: TGTGCCAGCAGCTTAGCGGCAACGGGTGGGACCGGGGAGCTGTTTTTT. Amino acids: CASSLAATGGTGELFF.

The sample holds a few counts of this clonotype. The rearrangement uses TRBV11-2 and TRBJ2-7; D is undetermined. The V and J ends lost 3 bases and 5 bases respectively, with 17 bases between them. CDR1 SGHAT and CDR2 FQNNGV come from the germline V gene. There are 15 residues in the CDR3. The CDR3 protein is CASSFLWGRYNEQYF. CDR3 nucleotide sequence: TGTGCCAGCAGCTTTTTATGGGGTCGGTATAACGAGCAGTACTTC.

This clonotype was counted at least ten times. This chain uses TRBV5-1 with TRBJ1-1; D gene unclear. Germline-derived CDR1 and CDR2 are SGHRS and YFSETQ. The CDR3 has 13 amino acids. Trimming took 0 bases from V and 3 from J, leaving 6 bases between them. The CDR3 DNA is TGCGCCAGCAGCTTGGTGGGGTACACTGAAGCTTTCTTT. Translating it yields CASSLVGYTEAFF.

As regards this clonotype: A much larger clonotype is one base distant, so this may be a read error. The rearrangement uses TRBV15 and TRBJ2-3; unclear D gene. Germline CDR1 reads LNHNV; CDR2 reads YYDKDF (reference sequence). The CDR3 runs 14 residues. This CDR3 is CTTSTPLGTDTQYF. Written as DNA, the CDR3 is TGTACCACCAGCACCCCGCTGGGTACAGATACGCAGTATTTT.

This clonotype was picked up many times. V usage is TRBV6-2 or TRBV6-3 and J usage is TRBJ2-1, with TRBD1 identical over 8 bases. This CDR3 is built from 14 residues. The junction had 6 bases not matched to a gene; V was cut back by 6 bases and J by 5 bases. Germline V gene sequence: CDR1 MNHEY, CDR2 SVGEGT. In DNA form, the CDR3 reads TGTGCCAGCAGCTTGGGACAGGTGAACAATGAGCAGTTCTTC. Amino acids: CASSLGQVNNEQFF.

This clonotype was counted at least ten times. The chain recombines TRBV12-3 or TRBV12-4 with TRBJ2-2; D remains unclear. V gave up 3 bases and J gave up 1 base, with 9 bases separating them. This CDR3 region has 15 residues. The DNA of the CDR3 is TGTGCCAGCAGTTTTAGATCTCTGAACACCGGGGAGCTGTTTTTT. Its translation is CASSFRSLNTGELFF.

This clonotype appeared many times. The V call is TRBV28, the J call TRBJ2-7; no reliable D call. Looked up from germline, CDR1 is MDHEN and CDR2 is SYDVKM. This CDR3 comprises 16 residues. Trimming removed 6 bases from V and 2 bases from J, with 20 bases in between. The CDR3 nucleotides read TGTGCCAGCAGCCCAACCCGACGTCTCTCCGCCTACGAGCAGTACTTC. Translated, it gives CASSPTRRLSAYEQYF.